A selection of T cell receptor beta chains follows, all from one sample in a study of T cells in Graves' hyperthyroidism and ophthalmopathy. Using its own MiXCR run on the multiplex PCR reads, TCRdb lists one record per CDR3 protein. The table lists 620,000 or so distinct CDR3 sequences, roughly 15% of them singletons, with approximately 12% in the top ten. The sequenced sample consisted of blood. Receptors originate from a woman aged 45 to 65 with Graves' ophthalmopathy. The conserved cysteine and the conserved F or W are not part of the CDR3 here. The order of the fields is V gene, J gene, CDR3 protein.

v_call: TRBV7-2
j_call: TRBJ1-1
cdr3_aa: ASSPPSREAF

v_call: TRBV20-1
j_call: TRBJ2-5
cdr3_aa: SAPVGTRQETQY

v_call: TRBV18
j_call: TRBJ2-1
cdr3_aa: ASSPLPRLAGPWNEQF

v_call: TRBV6-2/TRBV6-3
j_call: TRBJ2-1
cdr3_aa: ASSPGLAEGGPYNEQF

v_call: TRBV28
j_call: TRBJ2-3
cdr3_aa: ASLEAGEFTDTQY

v_call: TRBV24-1
j_call: TRBJ1-2
cdr3_aa: ATSDFRGQGGNYGYT

v_call: TRBV7-2
j_call: TRBJ2-1
cdr3_aa: ASSLELAGSLEQF

v_call: TRBV28
j_call: TRBJ2-3
cdr3_aa: ASSSPTSHGVYTQY

v_call: TRBV12-3/TRBV12-4
j_call: TRBJ2-5
cdr3_aa: ASQTGGKTQY

v_call: TRBV29-1
j_call: TRBJ2-3
cdr3_aa: SVGPRLVRTDTQY

v_call: TRBV28
j_call: TRBJ2-2
cdr3_aa: ASRDRDRGAGELF

v_call: TRBV28
j_call: TRBJ2-3
cdr3_aa: ASSFGLAPGEDTQY

v_call: TRBV7-9
j_call: TRBJ1-4
cdr3_aa: ASSADRRREKLF

v_call: TRBV19
j_call: TRBJ2-1
cdr3_aa: ASNPPGIAGYNEQF

v_call: TRBV20-1
j_call: TRBJ2-7
cdr3_aa: SASIPGQDYEQY

v_call: TRBV9
j_call: TRBJ1-2
cdr3_aa: ASSPRQGVGGYT